This is a list of T cell receptor beta chains from one sample in a study of human T cells and chemical hapten exposure. One entry per CDR3 protein, called by TCRdb with MiXCR from the RACE reads. This table has fewer than 85,000 distinct CDR3 sequences, over 8.5% appearing once. Sequenced: whole blood. The receptors stem from a male donor in good health. Some clones in this sample may be carry-over from other donors' samples. CDR3s include the opening cysteine and the closing phenylalanine or tryptophan. D genes are given only for firm matches. The size field is filled for only some rows; it gives once, few, many or a size class.

clone_size	v_call	j_call	d_call	cdr3_aa	cdr3_nt
NA	TRBV7-6	TRBJ2-7	NA	CASSLAADRLNEQYF	TGTGCCAGCAGCTTAGCCGCAGACAGGCTCAACGAGCAGTACTTC
few	TRBV21-1	TRBJ2-7	NA	CASSTHDEQYF	TGTGCCAGCAGCACCCACGACGAGCAGTACTTC
NA	TRBV12-3/TRBV12-4	TRBJ1-5	TRBD1	CASSPDRVGQPQHF	TGTGCCAGCAGTCCTGACAGGGTGGGTCAGCCCCAGCATTTT
NA	TRBV4-2	TRBJ2-2	NA	CASSFREMNTGELFF	TGTGCCAGCAGCTTCCGGGAGATGAACACCGGGGAGCTGTTTTTT
few	TRBV5-1	TRBJ2-7	TRBD2	CASSSPGGGRAYEQYF	TGCGCCAGCAGCTCCCCCGGGGGCGGGAGGGCCTACGAGCAGTACTTC
NA	TRBV5-1	TRBJ2-3	TRBD2	CASSSGLAGSDTQYF	TGCGCCAGCAGCTCCGGACTAGCGGGATCAGATACGCAGTATTTT
few	TRBV9	TRBJ1-2	TRBD1	CASSVAAQGNGYTF	TGTGCCAGCAGCGTAGCGGCACAGGGGAATGGCTACACCTTC
few	TRBV6-1	TRBJ2-5	NA	CASSERGVGETQYF	TGTGCCAGCAGTGAAAGGGGGGTCGGAGAGACCCAGTACTTC
few	TRBV20-1	TRBJ2-7	NA	CSASACCGEGGDEQYF	TGCAGTGCTAGCGCTTGTTGCGGGGAAGGGGGGGACGAGCAGTACTTC
NA	TRBV9	TRBJ1-5	TRBD1	CASSPGQPSGQPQHF	TGTGCCAGCAGCCCGGGACAGCCGTCGGGGCAGCCCCAGCATTTT
few	TRBV6-2/TRBV6-3	TRBJ2-1	NA	CASSYLDYHEQFF	TGTGCCAGCAGTTACCTCGACTATCATGAGCAGTTCTTC
few	TRBV14	TRBJ1-1	NA	CASSQDLGVVNTEAFF	TGTGCCAGCAGCCAAGATTTGGGGGTAGTTAACACTGAAGCTTTCTTT
NA	TRBV29-1	TRBJ2-5	NA	CSVGQIANQETQYF	TGCAGCGTTGGGCAGATCGCAAACCAAGAGACCCAGTACTTC
NA	TRBV27	TRBJ1-1	NA	CASSLGTPNTEAFF	TGTGCCAGCAGTTTAGGGACACCGAACACTGAAGCTTTCTTT
many	TRBV19	TRBJ2-1	NA	CASSISVTYNEQFF	TGTGCCAGTAGTATCAGCGTGACCTACAATGAGCAGTTCTTC
NA	TRBV10-3	TRBJ2-6	TRBD2	CATPSGGRNSGANVLTF	TGTGCCACCCCTAGCGGGGGGAGGAACTCTGGGGCCAACGTCCTGACTTTC
NA	TRBV7-9	TRBJ2-2	NA	CASSPSENPGELFF	TGTGCCAGCAGCCCTTCAGAGAATCCCGGGGAGCTGTTTTTT
NA	TRBV10-3	TRBJ2-3	TRBD1	CAISESSRTGTADTQYF	TGTGCCATCAGTGAGTCGAGTAGGACAGGGACCGCAGATACGCAGTATTTT
many	TRBV5-6	TRBJ2-1	NA	CASSKVGGGRDEQFF	TGTGCCAGCAGCAAAGTAGGGGGGGGGCGCGATGAGCAGTTCTTC
few	TRBV12-3/TRBV12-4	TRBJ2-4	TRBD2	CASSSGLAVGVGIQYF	TGTGCCAGCAGTTCGGGACTAGCGGTTGGGGTTGGCATTCAGTACTTC
few	TRBV6-2/TRBV6-3	TRBJ2-7	TRBD2	CASSLAGAPSYEQYF	TGTGCCAGCAGTCTAGCGGGGGCTCCCTCCTACGAGCAGTACTTC
few	TRBV7-8	TRBJ2-3	TRBD1	CASSQPTGGTDTQYF	TGTGCCAGCAGCCAACCGACAGGGGGCACAGATACGCAGTATTTT
few	TRBV3-1	TRBJ2-1	NA	CASTPPWGHNEQFF	TGTGCCAGCACCCCTCCTTGGGGGCACAATGAGCAGTTCTTC
NA	TRBV7-2	TRBJ2-1	TRBD2	CASSTSGGANEQFF	TGTGCCAGCAGCACTAGCGGGGGGGCCAATGAGCAGTTCTTC
few	TRBV6-1	TRBJ1-6	NA	CASTSEHNSPLHF	TGTGCCAGCACGTCAGAGCATAATTCACCCCTCCACTTT
few	TRBV21-1	TRBJ2-1	NA	CASSKALCTSVEQFF	TGTGCCAGCAGCAAAGCGCTTTGCACTAGTGTTGAGCAGTTCTTC
few	TRBV9	TRBJ1-1	NA	CASSKKGLDTEAFF	TGTGCCAGCAGCAAGAAGGGGTTGGACACTGAAGCTTTCTTT
few	TRBV7-2	TRBJ2-1	NA	CASSLEFAVNEQFF	TGTGCCAGCAGCTTAGAATTCGCAGTCAATGAGCAGTTCTTC
many	TRBV29-1	TRBJ2-3	NA	CSVAGGGLTDTQYF	TGCAGCGTCGCCGGCGGGGGCCTCACAGATACGCAGTATTTT
few	TRBV9	TRBJ1-1	TRBD1	CASSGSTGRDTEAFF	TGTGCCAGCAGCGGCTCGACAGGGCGGGACACTGAAGCTTTCTTT
NA	TRBV13	TRBJ2-6	NA	CASSFRTASGANVLTF	TGTGCCAGCAGCTTCCGGACAGCCTCTGGGGCCAACGTCCTGACTTTC
few	TRBV24-1	TRBJ2-2	NA	CATSDEQARNTGELFF	TGTGCCACCAGTGATGAACAGGCGCGGAACACCGGGGAGCTGTTTTTT
many	TRBV29-1	TRBJ2-3	TRBD2	CSVAAGAADTQYF	TGCAGCGTTGCTGCGGGAGCAGCAGATACGCAGTATTTT
NA	TRBV29-1	TRBJ1-5	NA	CSVTDGSNQPQHF	TGCAGCGTGACAGACGGAAGCAATCAGCCCCAGCATTTT
many	TRBV24-1	TRBJ2-1	TRBD1	CATSAPGGDEQFF	TGTGCCACCAGTGCCCCAGGGGGCGATGAGCAGTTCTTC
many	TRBV12-3/TRBV12-4	TRBJ2-5	TRBD2	CASSLNRGEETQYF	TGTGCCAGCAGTTTAAATCGGGGGGAAGAGACCCAGTACTTC
many	TRBV14	TRBJ1-1	NA	CASSRKAGQMNTEAFF	TGTGCCAGCAGCCGCAAGGCGGGTCAGATGAACACTGAAGCTTTCTTT
many	TRBV29-1	TRBJ2-1	NA	CSVEVNHEQFF	TGCAGCGTTGAAGTTAACCACGAGCAGTTCTTC
many	TRBV27	TRBJ1-5	TRBD1	CASSPGQGAGQPQHF	TGTGCCAGCAGTCCGGGACAGGGGGCAGGTCAGCCCCAGCATTTT
NA	TRBV25-1	TRBJ1-3	NA	CASSEERSGNTIYF	TGTGCCAGCAGTGAGGAAAGGTCAGGAAACACCATATATTTT
NA	TRBV25-1	TRBJ2-7	NA	CASSPPGRSYEQYF	TGTGCCAGCAGCCCTCCGGGACGCTCCTACGAGCAGTACTTC
NA	TRBV7-9	TRBJ2-3	TRBD1	CASSWDRGRDGDTQYF	TGTGCCAGCAGCTGGGACAGGGGACGGGATGGGGATACGCAGTATTTT
many	TRBV20-1	TRBJ2-7	NA	CSARGYDSYEQYF	TGCAGTGCTAGAGGCTACGACAGCTACGAGCAGTACTTC
NA	TRBV20-1	TRBJ2-7	NA	CSARGSTSNYEQYF	TGCAGTGCTAGGGGATCTACTAGTAACTACGAGCAGTACTTC
NA	TRBV3-1	TRBJ2-7	NA	CASSQEGTQSHF	TGTGCCAGCAGCCAAGAGGGGACTCAATCCCACTTC
many	TRBV5-1	TRBJ2-1	NA	CASSLAREGNNEQFF	TGCGCCAGCAGCTTGGCCCGGGAAGGGAACAATGAGCAGTTCTTC
NA	TRBV12-3/TRBV12-4	TRBJ2-7	TRBD2	CASSSPGLGVYEQYF	TGTGCCAGCAGTTCACCGGGACTAGGGGTTTACGAGCAGTACTTC
few	TRBV5-4	TRBJ2-7	NA	CASSLNRGQSSYEQYF	TGTGCCAGCAGCTTGAACCGGGGCCAAAGCTCCTACGAGCAGTACTTC
many	TRBV11-2	TRBJ2-3	NA	CASSELAQPTDTQYF	TGTGCCAGCAGCGAACTCGCGCAACCCACAGATACGCAGTATTTT